Shown below are 24 T cell receptor beta chains from a single sample sequenced in a study of CXCR3-negative and CXCR3-positive naive CD8 T cells. UMI-labeled 5' RACE yielded the TRB cDNA libraries. TCRdb reprocessed the 5' RACE reads; each CDR3 protein has one entry and no DNA is given. The table for this sample gives some 130,000 distinct CDR3 sequences. Sequencing input: naive CXCR3- CD8+ T cells from blood. Subset specified: CD45RO-CCR7+CD27+CD95- naive CD8+ T cells lacking CXCR3 (TNR3-). The receptors shown here come from a human donor in good health. Some clones in this sample may be carry-over from other donors' samples.

This chain's CDR3 is CASSFPGPSGGPLNEQFF. The rearrangement uses TRBV12-3 or TRBV12-4 and TRBJ2-1; absent DNA, TCRdb's TRBD2 call cannot be checked. This CDR3 comprises 18 residues.

V is TRBV7-6 and J is TRBJ2-1; TCRdb names TRBD1, which stays unverified in the absence of DNA. CDR3 length: 15 amino acids. Germline V gene sequence: CDR1 SGHVS, CDR2 FNYEAQ. The CDR3 region is CASSLVGGPYNEQFF.

The V gene is TRBV25-1, the J gene TRBJ2-7. The CDR3 runs to 14 residues. Germline CDR1 MGHDK, CDR2 SYGVNS. CDR3 loop: CASSERVRSYEQYF.

The rearrangement links TRBV28 to TRBJ2-1; absent DNA, TCRdb's TRBD2 call cannot be checked. Germline loops: CDR1 MDHEN, CDR2 SYDVKM. The CDR3 runs 18 residues. The CDR3 protein is CASRFGLAGESPYNEQFF.

The CDR3 here is CSAGLAGAGSYNEQFF. The chain joins TRBV20-1 to TRBJ2-1; with no DNA, the TCRdb D assignment of TRBD2 cannot be verified. This CDR3 spans 16 amino acids. Germline assignment: CDR1 DFQATT and CDR2 SNEGSKA (reference sequence).

The chain joins TRBV4-2 to TRBJ2-2; TCRdb designates TRBD1, a call that cannot be tested without DNA. The germline V gene encodes CDR1 LGHNA and CDR2 YNFKEQ. The CDR3 loop spans 15 amino acids. The CDR3 loop reads CASSGPQGNTGELFF.

The CDR3 loop is CASSQVPSGGFEQYF. The V call is TRBV4-1, the J call TRBJ2-7; lacking DNA, the TRBD2 call made by TCRdb goes unchecked. From germline, CDR1 is MGHRA and CDR2 YSYEKL. The CDR3 runs to 15 residues.

The chain couples TRBV4-1 to TRBJ2-5; TCRdb names TRBD1, which stays unverified in the absence of DNA. Germline loops: CDR1 MGHRA, CDR2 YSYEKL. This CDR3 spans 15 amino acids. CDR3 protein: CASSQEGQGGKTQYF.

The gene calls are TRBV24-1 and TRBJ2-7. This CDR3 is built from 12 residues. Looked up from germline, CDR1 is KGHDR and CDR2 is SFDVKD. The CDR3 here is CATSDPDVEQYF.

The chain combines TRBV29-1 with TRBJ2-7. The CDR3 has 12 residues. The V gene's germline CDR1 is SQVTM and CDR2 ANQGSEA. CDR3 region: CSVEVRPYEQYF.

The V gene is TRBV4-3, the J gene TRBJ1-1; the TCRdb D gene call, TRBD1, has no DNA to confirm it. Germline CDR1 reads LGHNA; CDR2 reads YSLEER. The CDR3 is 16 residues long. CDR3 amino acids: CASSQDWGTGTIKFYF.

The V and J genes are TRBV7-6 and TRBJ1-6. Germline V CDR1 and CDR2: SGHVS, FNYEAQ. The CDR3 is made up of 15 amino acids. CDR3 loop: CASSSLGGQDSPLHF.

The chain joins TRBV5-1 to TRBJ1-1; TCRdb's D call, TRBD1, is unchecked because there is no DNA. This CDR3 region has 15 residues. The V gene's germline CDR1 is SGHRS and CDR2 YFSETQ. This chain's CDR3 is CASSLDGGDHTEAFF.

J is TRBJ2-1 and V is TRBV20-1; TCRdb outputs TRBD1, but without DNA this stays unchecked. The CDR3 length is 14 residues. Per the germline V gene, CDR1 is DFQATT and CDR2 is SNEGSKA (reference sequence). CDR3 sequence reads: CSASRAGDFNEQFF.

The chain couples TRBV4-1 to TRBJ2-3; the TRBD2 assignment by TCRdb is unverifiable without DNA. Germline assignment: CDR1 MGHRA and CDR2 YSYEKL. This CDR3 is 19 amino acids long. This chain's CDR3 is CASSQVRGTSGGARDTQYF.

The chain employs TRBV2 and TRBJ1-2; the TCRdb D gene call, TRBD1, has no DNA to confirm it. The CDR3 is 15 residues long. Germline CDR1 reads SNHLY; CDR2 reads FYNNEI. The CDR3 sequence is CASSQSTGGNYGYTF.

J is TRBJ2-5 and V is TRBV2; TCRdb reports TRBD2, a call that lacks DNA to check it against. The CDR3 has 13 residues. Germline CDR1 and CDR2: SNHLY and FYNNEI. CDR3 region: CASTAEGLKTQYF.

The J gene is TRBJ2-2, the V gene TRBV27; checking the TCRdb D call of TRBD1 is not possible without DNA. Germline lookup yields CDR1 MNHEY and CDR2 SMNVEV (reference sequence). CDR3 size: 16 residues. The CDR3 reads CASSPFTGLNTGELFF.

The chain recombines TRBV27 with TRBJ1-5; TCRdb picks TRBD1, but there is no DNA to check that call. The CDR3 totals 16 residues. CDR1 MNHEY and CDR2 SMNVEV come from the germline V gene (reference sequence). The CDR3 reads CASRPMGGVGNQPQHF.

The chain combines TRBV9 with TRBJ1-6. Germline CDR1 is SGDLS and CDR2 is YYNGEE. The CDR3 covers 14 residues. CDR3 residues: CASSATGMNSPLHF.

This chain joins TRBV5-1 and TRBJ1-1. The germline V gene has CDR1 SGHRS and CDR2 YFSETQ. The CDR3 has 14 residues. The CDR3 loop is CASSKGSGTTEAFF.

The chain joins TRBV7-2 to TRBJ2-3; lacking DNA, the TRBD2 call made by TCRdb goes unchecked. Germline CDR1 is SGHTA and CDR2 is FQGNSA. This CDR3 has 15 amino acids. CDR3 region: CASSLTHGEADTQYF.

The chain carries TRBV13 and TRBJ1-1. Germline CDR1 is PRHDT and CDR2 is FYEKMQ (reference sequence). The CDR3 extends over 12 amino acids. The CDR3 sequence: CASSRENTEAFF.

The genes are TRBV19 and TRBJ1-1. This CDR3 spans 12 amino acids. Germline V gene data show CDR1 as LNHDA and CDR2 as SQIVND (reference sequence). CDR3 region: CASSIGDVEAFF.